Presented here are 7 T cell receptor beta chains from one specimen sequenced in a study of cytomegalovirus exposure and HLA in healthy donors. The PCR used 60 Vbeta and 13 Jbeta primers. The repertoire was sequenced with immunoSEQ multiplex PCR; TCRdb's copy has only in-frame clones and lacks some. Here the sample spans a few hundred thousand clones, approximately 82% being singletons. Material: PBMCs. Receptors were obtained from a woman aged 40 to 50 in good health and CMV-seronegative.

This clone occurred once. An end of the junction does not agree with germline; a read error may underlie this. This sequence joins TRBV7-9 and TRBJ1-1, with a possible D match to TRBD1 (5 bases). Per the germline V gene, CDR1 is SEHNR and CDR2 is FQNEAQ (reference sequence). The CDR3 totals 12 residues. The CDR3 nucleotides read TGTTCCAGTGCGGAGGGGACCCCTGAAGCTTTCTTT. Protein sequence: CSSAEGTPEAFF. The variable domain in full, with the rest retrieved from reference TRBV7-9 and TRBJ1-1, is DTGVSQNPRHKITKRGQNVTFRCDPISEHNRLYWYRQTLGQGPEFLTYFQNEAQLEKSRLLSDRFSAERPKGSFSTLEIQRTEQGDSAMYLCSSAEGTPEAFFGQGTRLTVV.

In this sample, this clone turned up a few times. The chain is built from TRBV5-8 and TRBJ1-1, with D perhaps TRBD1 (5 bases). Germline lookup yields CDR1 SGHTS and CDR2 YDEGEE. V was cut by 7 bases and J by 4 bases, with 14 bases left in between. The CDR3 is made up of 13 amino acids. The CDR3 region has the DNA TGTGCCAGCCGGGTCTACGGGGGCACTGAAGCTTTCTTT. It encodes CASRVYGGTEAFF.

V and J are TRBV18 and TRBJ2-7; D not certain. V lost 3 bases and J lost 0, with 3 bases in between. CDR1 and CDR2 from the germline V gene are KGHSH and LQKENI. This CDR3 contains 12 residues. CDR3 protein: CASSPASYEQYF. The CDR3 nucleotides are TGTGCCAGCTCACCGGCCTCCTACGAGCAGTACTTC.

Only one count was recorded for this clone. V usage is TRBV7-2 and J usage is TRBJ1-1; D call uncertain. Germline lookup yields CDR1 SGHTA and CDR2 FQGNSA. Trimming took 2 bases from V and 5 from J, leaving 12 bases between them. The CDR3 totals 14 residues. The CDR3 sequence is CASSLYPGTTEAFF. CDR3 in DNA: TGTGCCAGCAGCTTATACCCGGGTACGACTGAAGCTTTCTTT.

The DNA for the CDR3 is TGTGCCAGCAGCGCCCGTGGGACTAGCGGTCTTTCGCAAGAGACCCAGTACTTC. Translating it yields CASSARGTSGLSQETQYF. The rearrangement uses TRBV9 and TRBJ2-5, with 11 nucleotides matching TRBD2. This CDR3 region has 18 residues. Trimming removed 3 bases from V and 2 bases from J; junction bases left unmatched: 12. Germline CDR1 is SGDLS and CDR2 is YYNGEE.

This chain connects TRBV7-2 to TRBJ2-5, with TRBD2 matching over 9 bases. This CDR3 is 16 amino acids long. After removal of 5 bases from V and 7 bases from J, the junction contained 14 bases not matched to a gene. CDR1 is SGHTA and CDR2 is FQGNSA in the germline V gene. The DNA for the CDR3 is TGTGCCAGCAGCCGGAGGGGCGGGGGGGCTTCAGGGACCCAGTACTTC. This gives the protein CASSRRGGGASGTQYF.

The chain combines TRBV28 with TRBJ2-5, with 9 bases identical to TRBD1. This CDR3 has 15 amino acids. From germline, CDR1 is MDHEN and CDR2 SYDVKM. V lost 5 bases, J lost 5 bases, and 9 bases stayed unmatched. This CDR3 reads CASSPSYRGRETQYF. The DNA of the CDR3 is TGTGCCAGCAGTCCTTCCTACAGGGGGCGTGAGACCCAGTACTTC.